Shown below are 26 T cell receptor beta chains from a single sample sequenced in a study of T-cell memory formation after mild COVID-19. TCRdb used MiXCR to reprocess the 5' RACE reads, holding one entry per CDR3 protein. The sample records 450,000 to 700,000 distinct CDR3 sequences, 18% being singletons. Sequenced material: PBMCs or a T cell subset sorted from them (not recorded which). The receptors stem from an adult woman who had mild COVID-19 (a few samples of this study predate the infection). Cell type and time point are not known.

The J gene is TRBJ2-1, the V gene TRBV7-2; 15 bases fit TRBD2. V dropped 2 bases and J dropped 5; count of bases not matched to a gene: 4. Germline loops: CDR1 SGHTA, CDR2 FQGNSA. The CDR3 spans 17 residues. CDR3 bases: TGTGCCAGCAGCTTACACCGGACTAGCGGGAGGGACAATGAGCAGTTCTTC. Translated, it gives CASSLHRTSGRDNEQFF.

The rearrangement links TRBV20-1 to TRBJ2-7; 8 positions agree with TRBD2. In germline, CDR1 is DFQATT, CDR2 SNEGSKA (reference sequence). The CDR3 length is 14 residues. With 1 base clipped from V and 7 bases from J, the junction kept 9 bases outside the gene matches. CDR3 residues: CSARVVSGVEEQYF. The DNA of the CDR3 is TGCAGTGCTAGAGTGGTTAGCGGGGTTGAAGAGCAGTACTTC.

CDR3 loop: CASSVATGADEQYF. The CDR3 nucleotides read TGTGCCAGCAGCGTAGCTACCGGGGCCGACGAGCAGTACTTC. The chain has TRBV9 and TRBJ2-7; D tentatively reads TRBD1 or TRBD2 (5 bases each). V lost 0 bases and J 5 bases, leaving 12 bases between the germline ends. This CDR3 has 14 residues. CDR1 is SGDLS, CDR2 YYNGEE, per germline.

The gene calls are TRBV2 and TRBJ2-7, with 7 bases aligning to TRBD1. Germline loops: CDR1 SNHLY, CDR2 FYNNEI. CDR3 length: 13 residues. V was clipped by 4 bases and J by 3 bases; unmatched bases: 3. CDR3 DNA: TGTGCCAGCAGTGCCGACAGGGACTACGAGCAGTACTTC. Amino acid sequence: CASSADRDYEQYF.

This clonotype was observed a handful of times. V and J are TRBV7-8 and TRBJ2-2, with D possibly being TRBD1 (6 bases). CDR3 length equals 16 residues. Trimming cost V 1 base and J 4 bases, with 13 bases left between them. The V gene's germline CDR1 is SGHVS and CDR2 FQNEAQ. Written as DNA, the CDR3 is TGTGCCAGCAGCTTAGGTCCAGCAGGGGCCACCGGGGAGCTGTTTTTT. This encodes CASSLGPAGATGELFF.

This clonotype was recorded a few times. The CDR3 sequence is CASSPDGANTEAFF. The CDR3 DNA follows: TGCGCCAGCAGCCCGGATGGAGCGAACACTGAAGCTTTCTTT. This chain links TRBV5-1 with TRBJ1-1; D ambiguous. The V end lost 4 bases, the J end lost 1 base, and 11 bases lay between the germline ends. CDR3 length: 14 amino acids. Germline loops: CDR1 SGHRS, CDR2 YFSETQ.

A few counts support this clonotype. The chain carries TRBV27 and TRBJ1-4, with a tentative D call TRBD1 (6 bases). Germline CDR1 and CDR2: MNHEY and SMNVEV (reference sequence). This CDR3 contains 14 residues. V dropped 10 bases and J dropped 7 bases, with 19 bases sitting between them. The CDR3 reads CATGRGGGFEKLFF. The CDR3 DNA reads TGTGCCACCGGTCGAGGGGGGGGTTTTGAAAAACTGTTTTTT.

This clonotype was counted only a few times. The V gene is TRBV4-1, the J gene TRBJ2-5, with a possible D match to TRBD1 (6 bases). Trimming left V 0 bases short and J 10 bases short, with 15 bases between. Germline V gene lookup returns CDR1 MGHRA and CDR2 YSYEKL. This CDR3 is 14 amino acids long. CDR3 sequence: CASSQEGPGTHQYF. Here the CDR3 DNA reads TGCGCCAGCAGCCAAGAAGGCCCAGGGACACACCAGTACTTC.

The rearrangement joins TRBV20-1 to TRBJ1-6, with TRBD1 as a possible D gene (6 bases). Trimming removed 6 bases at V and 5 bases at J, with 11 bases between. From germline, CDR1 is DFQATT and CDR2 SNEGSKA (reference sequence). There are 13 residues in the CDR3. The CDR3 sequence is CSASTGNNSPLHF. The CDR3 DNA sequence: TGCAGTGCCTCAACAGGGAATAATTCACCCCTCCACTTT.

The chain couples TRBV12-3 or TRBV12-4 to TRBJ2-2; the D gene is possibly TRBD2 (5 bases). This CDR3 is 16 amino acids long. Trimming took off 5 bases at V and 0 bases at J, with 13 bases between the two ends. CDR3 DNA sequence: TGTGCCAGCAGTCCAGACGGGAACACGAACACCGGGGAGCTGTTTTTT. Its protein product is CASSPDGNTNTGELFF.

This clonotype has more than one count but fewer than ten. The chain is built from TRBV27 and TRBJ2-7, with no clear D. The length of the CDR3 is 13 residues. Germline assignment: CDR1 MNHEY and CDR2 SMNVEV (reference sequence). Trimming took off 4 bases at V and 6 bases at J, with 13 bases between the two ends. The CDR3 loop is CASSSLRWGEQYF. DNA of the CDR3: TGTGCCAGCAGTTCCCTAAGGTGGGGCGAGCAGTACTTC.

This clonotype was counted a single time. The chain recombines TRBV20-1 with TRBJ1-3; 9 bases match TRBD1. The junction had 6 bases not matched to a gene; V was cut back by 0 bases and J by 0 bases. CDR1 and CDR2 from the germline V gene are DFQATT and SNEGSKA (reference sequence). CDR3 length: 17 amino acids. The CDR3 DNA reads as TGCAGTGCTAGAGATTTGTGGACAGGGGTCTCTGGAAACACCATATATTTT. It codes for CSARDLWTGVSGNTIYF.

This clonotype has only a few counts. The chain uses TRBV5-6 and TRBJ2-3; TRBD2 might be the D (6 bases). The length of the CDR3 is 17 residues. Trimming shortened V by 4 bases and J by 3 bases, and 21 bases separated the two germline ends. Germline-derived CDR1 and CDR2 are SGHDT and YYEEEE. Written as DNA, the CDR3 is TGTGCCAGCAGCCCGCGCAGGAGGGCCGAAGTAACAGATACGCAGTATTTT. Its translation: CASSPRRRAEVTDTQYF.

The V gene is TRBV20-1, the J gene TRBJ1-1; D is uncertain. From germline, CDR1 is DFQATT and CDR2 SNEGSKA (reference sequence). There are 9 residues in the CDR3. V gave up 1 base and J gave up 9 bases, with 3 bases separating them. The CDR3 DNA follows: TGCAGTGCTAGAGGACAAGCTTTCTTT. Its protein is CSARGQAFF.

This chain connects TRBV9 to TRBJ2-5; D is ambiguous. The CDR3 sequence is 14 residues long. Looked up from germline, CDR1 is SGDLS and CDR2 is YYNGEE. Trimming removed 0 bases from V and 1 base from J, with 7 bases in between. The CDR3 DNA is TGTGCCAGCAGCGTAGGGATTGGCCAAGAGACCCAGTACTTC. Translated, it gives CASSVGIGQETQYF.

Remarks on this clonotype: A junction boundary mismatches the germline segment, possibly from a read error. The chain carries TRBV24-1 and TRBJ2-7; the D is unclear. Germline V gene sequence: CDR1 KGHDR, CDR2 SFDVKD. The CDR3 is 13 amino acids. The DNA for the CDR3 is TGTGCCACCAGCGATTTAGGTGGGATGGAGCAGTACTTC. Translated, it gives CATSDLGGMEQYF.

The chain uses TRBV6-5 and TRBJ2-7, with D possibly TRBD1 on 7 matching bases. V lost 6 bases and J 9 bases, leaving 21 bases between the germline ends. The CDR3 spans 14 residues. Germline loops: CDR1 MNHEY, CDR2 SVGAGI. CDR3 in amino acids: CASSREGAGYRQYF. In nucleotides, the CDR3 is TGTGCCAGCAGCCGTGAGGGGGCGGGGTACAGGCAGTACTTC.

This clonotype occurred a few times. The chain has TRBV7-2 and TRBJ2-1; D gene ambiguous. Trimming took 1 base from V and 5 from J, leaving 6 bases between them. The CDR3 sequence is 13 residues long. CDR1 is SGHTA and CDR2 is FQGNSA in the germline V gene. Here the CDR3 DNA reads TGTGCCAGCAGCTTAGGCGCGCACAATGAGCAGTTCTTC. Amino acid sequence: CASSLGAHNEQFF.

The chain is built from TRBV6-2 or TRBV6-3 and TRBJ1-1, with 9 bases matching TRBD1. The CDR3 consists of 16 residues. The V gene's germline CDR1 is MNHEY and CDR2 SVGEGT. With V trimmed by 6 bases and J by 1 base, 9 bases remained unmatched. DNA for the CDR3: TGTGCCAGCAGGGGGAACGTGGGACAGGGGAACACTGAAGCTTTCTTT. Protein sequence: CASRGNVGQGNTEAFF.

This clonotype has more than one count but fewer than ten. The V and J genes are TRBV5-1 and TRBJ1-2; D is perhaps TRBD1 (5 bases). The CDR3 sequence is 13 residues long. V shed 3 bases and J shed 1 base, with 7 bases lying between them. Germline CDR1 and CDR2: SGHRS and YFSETQ. The CDR3 here is CASSSGLNYGYTF. The DNA for the CDR3 is TGCGCCAGCAGCTCGGGACTTAACTATGGCTACACCTTC.

This clonotype was counted only a few times. The chain carries TRBV20-1 and TRBJ2-5; TRBD1 agrees at 9 bases. The germline V gene encodes CDR1 DFQATT and CDR2 SNEGSKA (reference sequence). V was pared by 3 bases and J by 14 bases, with 7 bases of the junction left unmatched. The CDR3 runs 11 residues. The CDR3 spells CSARGQGICYF. The CDR3 DNA is TGCAGTGCTAGGGGACAGGGCATCTGTTACTTC.

Here the CDR3 DNA reads TGTGCCAGCAGCTTGGAGGGACTAGCGTCCTACGAGCAGTACTTC. Protein: CASSLEGLASYEQYF. V and J are TRBV5-5 and TRBJ2-7, with TRBD2 matching over 10 bases. Germline V gives CDR1 SGHKS, CDR2 YYEKEE (reference sequence). This CDR3 has 15 residues. V gave up 0 bases and J gave up 1 base; unmatched junction bases: 1.

This clonotype was observed a few times. The CDR3 loop reads CASKESRGGQETQYF. The CDR3 DNA is TGTGCCAGCAAGGAGAGTAGGGGGGGGCAAGAGACCCAGTACTTC. The V call is TRBV5-4, the J call TRBJ2-5, with D tentatively TRBD2 (7 bases). Trimming shortened V by 6 bases and J by 2 bases, and 17 bases separated the two germline ends. CDR3 length equals 15 residues. Germline V gives CDR1 SGHNT, CDR2 YYREEE (reference sequence).

This clonotype was observed a handful of times. V gene TRBV7-9 combines with J gene TRBJ1-5; the match to TRBD1 covers 10 bases. The CDR3 is made up of 18 amino acids. The ends lost 0 bases at V and 4 bases at J; junction bases unmatched: 9. Germline CDR1 reads SEHNR; CDR2 reads FQNEAQ (reference sequence). CDR3 DNA: TGTGCCAGCAGCTTAGCGGGGGACAGGGGAGGGTTAAATCAGCCCCAGCATTTT. Translated: CASSLAGDRGGLNQPQHF.

The CDR3 DNA is TGTGCCAGCAGACCAATAGGCGGGAGGGGAACAGATACGCAGTATTTT. Its translation is CASRPIGGRGTDTQYF. V and J are TRBV7-9 and TRBJ2-3, with 9 bases lining up with TRBD2. CDR1 and CDR2 (germline): SEHNR, FQNEAQ (reference sequence). This CDR3 contains 16 residues. The trim removed 6 bases at V and 3 bases at J, leaving 10 bases unmatched.

This chain uses TRBV6-5 with TRBJ2-1, with TRBD2 identical over 8 bases. This CDR3 is built from 14 residues. J was trimmed by 5 bases and V by 6 bases; bases with no gene match: 6. Germline V gene sequence: CDR1 MNHEY, CDR2 SVGAGI. CDR3 in amino acids: CASSPSGSDNEQFF. CDR3 nucleotide sequence: TGTGCCAGCAGCCCGAGCGGGAGTGACAATGAGCAGTTCTTC.